This TCR beta chain was recovered during a study of radiation and T cells in renal cell carcinoma. Study context: Nephrectomy followed 15 Gy stereotactic body radiation by 4 weeks. Study observations and caveats: From baseline, blood top tumor clonotypes peaked at 2 weeks post-radiation.

On this clone: The antigen remains unidentified.

Method: immunoSEQ multiplex PCR; TCRdb's copy keeps in-frame clones and lacks some. The table records about 26,000 clones, about 84% of them present only once. Time point described: blood 2 weeks post-SBRT. Specified treatment: 15 Gy SBRT to primary tumor, nephrectomy 4 weeks later. After SBRT, blood was collected at 2 and 4 weeks, plus baseline. The CDR3 has 13 amino acids. Germline assignment: CDR1 SGHTA and CDR2 FQGTGA. Trimming took off 4 bases at V and 8 bases at J, with 15 bases between the two ends. The TCR originated in a man between 60 and 70 years old with renal cell carcinoma. The specimen comprised blood, sampled from a patient whose treatment included radiotherapy and nephrectomy. V and J are TRBV7-3 and TRBJ2-7; TRBD1 might be the D (5 bases). For the CDR3, the DNA is TGTGCCAGCAGCTCAGACCCAGGGAACAAGCAGTACTTC. Encoded protein: CASSSDPGNKQYF.